Sequencing of this T cell receptor beta chain was carried out in a study of T-cell memory formation after mild COVID-19. On the study more broadly: TCR clusters largely stayed donor specific.

After 5'RACE with constant-segment primers, TCR alpha and TCR beta cDNA libraries carrying sample barcodes and UMIs were obtained. TCRdb used MiXCR to reprocess the 5' RACE reads, holding one entry per CDR3 protein. The table includes under 450,000 distinct CDR3 sequences, 20% to 25% detected once. As concerns this clonotype: What it recognizes is unknown.

V was cut by 5 bases and J by 6 bases, with 12 bases left in between. Germline V gene sequence: CDR1 SGHVS, CDR2 FNYEAQ. This CDR3 has 13 amino acids. Regarding the study as a whole: Researchers report contracting CD4+ clones mostly in CM and EM, with CD8+ clones in EMRA. Some SARS-CoV-2-responding clones were already detected in memory before infection.

The V gene is TRBV7-6, the J gene TRBJ2-3, with D uncertain. The sample taken for sequencing was PBMCs or a T cell subset sorted from them (not recorded which). The TCR originated in a man aged 18 to 29 who had mild COVID-19 (a few samples of this study predate the infection). Cell type and time point are not known. This CDR3 reads CASSADGRDTQYF. The CDR3 DNA is TGTGCCAGCAGCGCCGACGGACGGGATACGCAGTATTTT.